This TCR beta chain stems from a study of human T cells and chemical hapten exposure. In the study overall: TCR yields per sample varied, mainly owing to small pooled library volume differences. Findings of the study overall: No alteration of TCRs above 1 in 1000 frequency was seen with DPC sensitization. Versus controls, significantly more large CDR3 similarity clusters arose from expanded TCRs.

Time point described: patch test 2, 6 weeks after DPC sensitization. The treatment: therapeutic diphenylcyclopropenone sensitization with weekly scalp DPC. Details on this clonotype: As yet, its antigen is unknown.

In TCRdb, the RACE reads were re-called with MiXCR into one record per CDR3 protein. Of roughly 96,000 distinct CDR3 sequences in the sample, over 7.5% were seen once. The sample consisted of whole blood, taken in connection with sensitization to the hapten diphenylcyclopropenone (DPC). This TCR was recovered from a woman between 40 and 55 years old with alopecia areata. Some clones in this sample may be carry-over from other donors' samples.

The CDR3 sequence: CASSFSLASGTDTQYF. In nucleotides, the CDR3 is TGTGCCAGCAGCTTCTCACTAGCGTCGGGCACAGATACGCAGTATTTT. This sequence joins TRBV7-6 and TRBJ2-3; 7 bases are shared with TRBD2. Germline CDR1 and CDR2: SGHVS and FNYEAQ. Trimming removed 3 bases from V and 1 base from J; junction bases left unmatched: 7. This CDR3 spans 16 amino acids.